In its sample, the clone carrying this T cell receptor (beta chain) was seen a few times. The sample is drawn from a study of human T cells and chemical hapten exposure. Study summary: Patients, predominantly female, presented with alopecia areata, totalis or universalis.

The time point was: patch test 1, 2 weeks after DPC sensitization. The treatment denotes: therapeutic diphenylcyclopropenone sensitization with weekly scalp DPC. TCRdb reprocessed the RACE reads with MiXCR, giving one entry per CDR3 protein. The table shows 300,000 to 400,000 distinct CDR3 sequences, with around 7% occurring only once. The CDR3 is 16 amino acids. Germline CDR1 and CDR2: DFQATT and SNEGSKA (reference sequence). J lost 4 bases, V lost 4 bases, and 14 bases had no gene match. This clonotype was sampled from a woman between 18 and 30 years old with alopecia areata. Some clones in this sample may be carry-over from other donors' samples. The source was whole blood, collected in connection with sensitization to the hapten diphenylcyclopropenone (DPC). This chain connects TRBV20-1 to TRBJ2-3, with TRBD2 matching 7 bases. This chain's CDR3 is CSAMTPGLEWSDTQYF. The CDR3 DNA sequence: TGCAGTGCTATGACCCCCGGACTAGAATGGTCAGATACGCAGTATTTT.